Listed below are T cell receptor beta chains from one sample, sequenced in a study of shared clonotypes between healthy human individuals. Method: immunoSEQ multiplex PCR; TCRdb's copy keeps in-frame clones and lacks some. The repertoire includes around 2.1 million clones, 93% of them detected once, and 1.7% sits in the top ten. The sequencing sample was made of naive CD8+ T cells from PBMCs. The receptors stem from a man aged 18 to 35 in good health. Some clones in this sample may be carry-over from other donors' samples. Both conserved end residues are part of each CDR3. The D gene is left open where the match is weak. Clone size is stated in some rows and not others, as once, few, many or a class when expanded.

TRBV7-9	TRBD1	TRBJ2-7	.	TGTGCCAGCAGCGAAGACAGGGCCGAGCAGTACTTC	CASSEDRAEQYF
TRBV29-1	TRBD2	TRBJ2-3	.	TGCAGCGTTAAGTACGGGGCTAGCGGGAGGATCACAGATACGCAGTATTTT	CSVKYGASGRITDTQYF
TRBV29-1	.	TRBJ2-5	.	TGCAGCGTTGAAATAGGCGGGCCCATAGACTTC	CSVEIGGPIDF
TRBV5-6	.	TRBJ1-1	few	TGTGCCAGCAGCTTGGGTGGAGACGCTTTCTTT	CASSLGGDAFF
TRBV5-3	TRBD2	TRBJ2-3	.	TGTGCCAGAAGCTTGGCCGCGGGGGGCACAGATACGCAGTATTTT	CARSLAAGGTDTQYF
TRBV4-3	TRBD1	TRBJ1-5	.	TGCGCCAGCAGCCAGGGGACAGGCTTCAATCAGCCCCAGCATTTT	CASSQGTGFNQPQHF
TRBV6-1	.	TRBJ2-5	.	TGTGCCAGCAGTGACTCCCAGACCCAGTACTTC	CASSDSQTQYF
TRBV28	.	TRBJ1-2	.	TGTGCCAGCAGTTTAGGAATCAGCTATGGCTACACCTTC	CASSLGISYGYTF
TRBV4-1	TRBD2	TRBJ2-7	once	TGCGCCAGCAGCCAAGGGACTAGCGGGAGGCTCGAGCAGTACTTC	CASSQGTSGRLEQYF
TRBV2	.	TRBJ2-7	.	TGTGCCAGCAGTGACGCTGGAAACCCCTACGAGCAGTACTTC	CASSDAGNPYEQYF
TRBV4-3	.	TRBJ2-1	.	TGCGCCAGCAGCCGTACTAGGGGAGACAATGAGCAGTTCTTC	CASSRTRGDNEQFF
TRBV6-1	.	TRBJ2-1	.	TGTGCCAGCAGTGACTCCTACAATGAGCAGTTCTTC	CASSDSYNEQFF
TRBV19	TRBD1	TRBJ1-2	.	TGTGCCAGTAGTACCCAAGACAGGGTAGGGACTGGCTACACCTTC	CASSTQDRVGTGYTF
TRBV5-6	.	TRBJ1-1	once	TGTGCCAGCAGCTTGGAGGGACATCTTACGATAGACACTGAAGCTTTCTTT	CASSLEGHLTIDTEAFF
TRBV15	TRBD2	TRBJ2-1	.	TGTGCCACTAGCGGGGATGAGCAGTTCTTC	CATSGDEQFF
TRBV9	.	TRBJ2-2	.	TGTGCCAGCAGCGCCGAGAGCGGACCCGACACCGGGGAGCTGTTTTTT	CASSAESGPDTGELFF
TRBV19	.	TRBJ1-1	.	TGTGCCAGTAGTATAAGTACAGGGACTGAAGCTTTCTTT	CASSISTGTEAFF
TRBV5-8	.	TRBJ1-2	.	TGTGCCAGCAGCTTGCGAGTGGTGGGGCCGGCTGGCTACACCTTC	CASSLRVVGPAGYTF
TRBV11-2	TRBD2	TRBJ2-1	.	TGTGCCAGCAGCTTCTTCGGGAGGGCCGACAATGAGCAGTTCTTC	CASSFFGRADNEQFF
TRBV5-1	.	TRBJ2-2	.	TGCGCCAGCAGCTTGTCCAGACCGAACACCGGGGAGCTGTTTTTT	CASSLSRPNTGELFF
TRBV7-9	.	TRBJ1-4	.	TGTGCCAGCAGCCCGCAGGAAGCAGGAGCCAATGAAAAACTGTTTTTT	CASSPQEAGANEKLFF
TRBV2	TRBD2	TRBJ2-1	.	TGTGCCAGCACCCCGGGACTAGCAACCTACAATGAGCAGTTCTTC	CASTPGLATYNEQFF
TRBV30	TRBD1	TRBJ1-1	.	TGTGCCTGGAGTGGAATAGGACAGGGGGTTCTTTCGGACACTGAAGCTTTCTTT	CAWSGIGQGVLSDTEAFF
TRBV9	.	TRBJ1-2	.	TGTGCCAGCAGCCCCGGCGTTGGCTACACCTTC	CASSPGVGYTF
TRBV7-9	.	TRBJ1-1	.	TGTGCCAGCAGCTTACCGGGACACCCTGAAGCTTTCTTT	CASSLPGHPEAFF
TRBV30	.	TRBJ2-5	.	TGTGCTTCTACCCCAGGGGCGGGAGAGACCCAGTACTTC	CASTPGAGETQYF
TRBV7-9	TRBD1	TRBJ2-7	.	TGTGCCAGCAGCATACAGGGGGCCGAGCAGTACTTC	CASSIQGAEQYF
TRBV4-1	.	TRBJ1-3	once	TGCGCCAGCAGCCAAGGACCGGGAGCTGGAAACACCATATATTTT	CASSQGPGAGNTIYF
TRBV5-1	.	TRBJ2-1	.	TGCGCCAGCAGCCCCAGCGGGCCGTCCTACAATGAGCAGTTCTTC	CASSPSGPSYNEQFF
TRBV7-9	.	TRBJ2-7	once	TGTGCCAGCAGCTCGAGCGGGCTTGACTACGAGCAGTACTTC	CASSSSGLDYEQYF
TRBV16	.	TRBJ1-1	.	TGTGCCAGCAGCCACTCCTGGGAGAACACTGAAGCTTTCTTT	CASSHSWENTEAFF
TRBV11-2	.	TRBJ2-7	.	TGTGCCAGCAGCTCCGCAGGGGCCGAGCAGTACTTC	CASSSAGAEQYF
TRBV7-9	TRBD2	TRBJ2-1	.	TGTGCCAGCAGCCCTAGGGAGGGGATCTCCTACAATGAGCAGTTCTTC	CASSPREGISYNEQFF
TRBV7-8	TRBD1	TRBJ2-3	.	TGTGCCAGCAGCCATGACAGGGCCAAAACGTATTTT	CASSHDRAKTYF
TRBV5-1	.	TRBJ1-1	few	TGCGCCAGCAGCTTGGCCGGGGTCAGCAACACTGAAGCTTTCTTT	CASSLAGVSNTEAFF
TRBV9	.	TRBJ2-1	.	TGTGCCAGCAGCGGCGGGACGGCGTGGTACAATGAGCAGTTCTTC	CASSGGTAWYNEQFF
TRBV11-2	.	TRBJ1-1	.	TGTGCCAGCAGCTTAGTGTCTGTAGGGTGGGGACGCTGGACTGAAGCTTTCTTT	CASSLVSVGWGRWTEAFF
TRBV5-1	TRBD1	TRBJ2-3	.	TGCGCCACCTGGGACAGGCAATTGTCAGATACGCAGTATTTT	CATWDRQLSDTQYF
TRBV5-4	.	TRBJ2-5	.	TGTGCCAGCAGCTTGGGACGGGCGTACCAAGAGACCCAGTACTTC	CASSLGRAYQETQYF
TRBV2	TRBD2	TRBJ2-7	.	TGTGCCAGCAGCTCGAGACAGCGGGGCCCCTACGAGCAGTACTTC	CASSSRQRGPYEQYF